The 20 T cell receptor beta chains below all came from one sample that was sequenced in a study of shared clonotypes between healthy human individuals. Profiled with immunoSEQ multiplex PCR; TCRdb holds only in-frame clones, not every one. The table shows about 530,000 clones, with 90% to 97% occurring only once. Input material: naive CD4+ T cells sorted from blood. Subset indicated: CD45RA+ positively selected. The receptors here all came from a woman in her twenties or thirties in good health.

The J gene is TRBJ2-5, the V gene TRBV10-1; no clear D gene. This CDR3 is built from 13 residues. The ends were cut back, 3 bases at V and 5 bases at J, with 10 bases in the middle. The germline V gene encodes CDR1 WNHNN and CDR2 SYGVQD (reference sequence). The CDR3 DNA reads TGCGCCAGCAGTGAATGGCTCGGTGAGACCCAGTACTTC. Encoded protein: CASSEWLGETQYF.

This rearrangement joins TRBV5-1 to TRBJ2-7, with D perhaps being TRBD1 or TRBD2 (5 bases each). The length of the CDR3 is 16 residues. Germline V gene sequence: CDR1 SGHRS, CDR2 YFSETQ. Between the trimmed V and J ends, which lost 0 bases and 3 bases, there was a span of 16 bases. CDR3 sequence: CASSLEMGPSFYEQYF. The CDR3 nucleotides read TGCGCCAGCAGCTTGGAAATGGGGCCTAGCTTCTACGAGCAGTACTTC.

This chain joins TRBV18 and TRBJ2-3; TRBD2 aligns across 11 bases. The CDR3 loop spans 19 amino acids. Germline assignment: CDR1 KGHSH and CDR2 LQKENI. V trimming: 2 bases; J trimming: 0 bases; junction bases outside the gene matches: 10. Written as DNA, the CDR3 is TGTGCCAGCTCACCAAACCTAGCGGGAGGCCTTTCTAGCACAGATACGCAGTATTTT. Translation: CASSPNLAGGLSSTDTQYF.

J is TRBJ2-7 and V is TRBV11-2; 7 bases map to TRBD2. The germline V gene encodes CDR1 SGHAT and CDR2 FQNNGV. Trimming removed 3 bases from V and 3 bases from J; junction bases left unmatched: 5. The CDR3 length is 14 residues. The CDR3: CASSLTSRDYEQYF. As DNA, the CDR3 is TGTGCCAGCAGCTTGACTAGCCGAGACTACGAGCAGTACTTC.

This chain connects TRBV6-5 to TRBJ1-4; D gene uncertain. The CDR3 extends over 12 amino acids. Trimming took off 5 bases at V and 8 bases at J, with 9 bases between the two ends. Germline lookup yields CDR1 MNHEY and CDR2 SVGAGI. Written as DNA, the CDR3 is TGTGCCAGCAGTCGCCACGGCGAAAAACTGTTTTTT. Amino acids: CASSRHGEKLFF.

DNA for the CDR3: TGTGCCAGCAGCTTTGGGGCCGGCACCCTGCGCGAGCAGTACTTC. Residues: CASSFGAGTLREQYF. The chain uses TRBV4-2 and TRBJ2-7; tentative D call: TRBD1 (5 bases). CDR3 size: 15 residues. Germline V lookup: CDR1 LGHNA, CDR2 YNFKEQ. Trimming left V 5 bases short and J 6 bases short, with 20 bases between.

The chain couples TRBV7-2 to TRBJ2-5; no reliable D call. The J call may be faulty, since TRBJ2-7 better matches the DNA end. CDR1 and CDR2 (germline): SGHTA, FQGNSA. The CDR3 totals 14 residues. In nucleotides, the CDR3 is TGTGCCAGCAGCTTAGTGATGACCCGCCGCGAGCAGTACTTC. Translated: CASSLVMTRREQYF.

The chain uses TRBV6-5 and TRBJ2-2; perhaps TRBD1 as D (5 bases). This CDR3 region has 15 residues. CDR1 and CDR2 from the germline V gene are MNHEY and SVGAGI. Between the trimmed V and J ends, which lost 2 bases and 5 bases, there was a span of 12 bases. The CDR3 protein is CASSYAEAGTGELFF. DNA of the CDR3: TGTGCCAGCAGTTACGCAGAAGCAGGGACCGGGGAGCTGTTTTTT.

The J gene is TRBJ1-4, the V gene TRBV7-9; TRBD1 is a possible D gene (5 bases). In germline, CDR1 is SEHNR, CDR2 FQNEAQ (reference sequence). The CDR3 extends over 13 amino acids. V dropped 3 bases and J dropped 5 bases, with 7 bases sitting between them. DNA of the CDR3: TGTGCCAGCAGCTTCTCAGGGAATGAAAAACTGTTTTTT. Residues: CASSFSGNEKLFF.

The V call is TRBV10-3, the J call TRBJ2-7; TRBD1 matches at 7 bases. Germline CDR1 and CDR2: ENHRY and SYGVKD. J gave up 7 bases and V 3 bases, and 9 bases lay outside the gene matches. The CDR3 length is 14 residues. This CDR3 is CAISDSTGSEEQYF. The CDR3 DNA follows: TGTGCCATCAGTGACTCGACAGGGAGCGAAGAGCAGTACTTC.

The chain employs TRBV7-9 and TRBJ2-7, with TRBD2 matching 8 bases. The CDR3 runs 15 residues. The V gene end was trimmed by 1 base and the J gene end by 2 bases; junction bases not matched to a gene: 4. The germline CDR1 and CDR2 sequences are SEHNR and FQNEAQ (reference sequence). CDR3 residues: CASSLDIAGTYEQYF. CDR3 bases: TGTGCCAGCAGCTTAGATATAGCGGGAACCTACGAGCAGTACTTC.

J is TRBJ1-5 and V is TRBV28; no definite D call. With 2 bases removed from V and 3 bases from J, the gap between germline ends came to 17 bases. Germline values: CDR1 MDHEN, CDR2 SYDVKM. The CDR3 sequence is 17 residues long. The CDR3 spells CASSLVRGQLVNQPQHF. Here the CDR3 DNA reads TGTGCCAGCAGTTTAGTTCGTGGGCAGCTCGTCAATCAGCCCCAGCATTTT.

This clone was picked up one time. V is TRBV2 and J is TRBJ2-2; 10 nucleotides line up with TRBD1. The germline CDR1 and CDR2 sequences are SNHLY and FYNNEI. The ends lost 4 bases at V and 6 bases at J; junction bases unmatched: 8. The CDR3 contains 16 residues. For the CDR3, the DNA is TGTGCCAGCAGTGTGCAGGGACAGGGGCTCCCCGGGGAGCTGTTTTTT. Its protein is CASSVQGQGLPGELFF.

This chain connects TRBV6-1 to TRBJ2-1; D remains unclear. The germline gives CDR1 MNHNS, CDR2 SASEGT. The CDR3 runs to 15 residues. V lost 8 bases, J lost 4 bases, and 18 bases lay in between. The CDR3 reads CASSVMQLGYNEQFF. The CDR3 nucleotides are TGTGCCAGCTCCGTTATGCAGTTGGGATACAATGAGCAGTTCTTC.

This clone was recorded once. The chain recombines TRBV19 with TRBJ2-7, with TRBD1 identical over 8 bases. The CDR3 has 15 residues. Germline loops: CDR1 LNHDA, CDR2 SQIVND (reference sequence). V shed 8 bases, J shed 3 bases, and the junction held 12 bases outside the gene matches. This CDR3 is CASSLGQGAIYEQYF. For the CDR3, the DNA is TGTGCCAGTTCGCTTGGGCAGGGGGCCATCTACGAGCAGTACTTC.

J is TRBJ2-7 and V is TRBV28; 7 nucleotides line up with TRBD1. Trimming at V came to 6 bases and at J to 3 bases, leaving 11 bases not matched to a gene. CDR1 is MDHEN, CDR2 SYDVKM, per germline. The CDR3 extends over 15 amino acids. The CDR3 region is CASSLRSTGLYEQYF. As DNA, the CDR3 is TGTGCCAGCAGCCTCCGATCGACAGGGCTCTACGAGCAGTACTTC.

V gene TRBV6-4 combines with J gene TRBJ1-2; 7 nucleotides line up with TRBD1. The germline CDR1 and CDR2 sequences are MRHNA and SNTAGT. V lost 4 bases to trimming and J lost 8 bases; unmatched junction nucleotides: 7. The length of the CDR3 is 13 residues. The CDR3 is CASSVAGGNGYTF. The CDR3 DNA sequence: TGTGCCAGCAGTGTCGCAGGGGGGAACGGCTACACCTTC.

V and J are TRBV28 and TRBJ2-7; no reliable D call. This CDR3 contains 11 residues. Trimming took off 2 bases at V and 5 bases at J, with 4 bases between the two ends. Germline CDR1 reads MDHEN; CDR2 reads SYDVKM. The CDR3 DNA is TGTGCCAGCAGTTTACACGACGAGCAGTACTTC. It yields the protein CASSLHDEQYF.

CDR3 sequence (DNA): TGTGCCAGCAGCCACAACAATGAGCAGTTCTTC. Translated: CASSHNNEQFF. The J gene is TRBJ2-1, the V gene TRBV4-2; D ambiguous. Germline CDR1 reads LGHNA; CDR2 reads YNFKEQ. This CDR3 spans 11 amino acids. V was trimmed by 3 bases and J by 5 bases, leaving 2 bases between them.

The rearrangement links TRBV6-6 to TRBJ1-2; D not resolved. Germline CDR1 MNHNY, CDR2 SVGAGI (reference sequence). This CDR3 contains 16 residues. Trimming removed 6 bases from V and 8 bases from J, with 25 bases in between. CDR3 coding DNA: TGTGCCAGCAGCCGCGAGGGAGGCGGGGAGGCGTGGGGCTACACCTTC. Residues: CASSREGGGEAWGYTF.